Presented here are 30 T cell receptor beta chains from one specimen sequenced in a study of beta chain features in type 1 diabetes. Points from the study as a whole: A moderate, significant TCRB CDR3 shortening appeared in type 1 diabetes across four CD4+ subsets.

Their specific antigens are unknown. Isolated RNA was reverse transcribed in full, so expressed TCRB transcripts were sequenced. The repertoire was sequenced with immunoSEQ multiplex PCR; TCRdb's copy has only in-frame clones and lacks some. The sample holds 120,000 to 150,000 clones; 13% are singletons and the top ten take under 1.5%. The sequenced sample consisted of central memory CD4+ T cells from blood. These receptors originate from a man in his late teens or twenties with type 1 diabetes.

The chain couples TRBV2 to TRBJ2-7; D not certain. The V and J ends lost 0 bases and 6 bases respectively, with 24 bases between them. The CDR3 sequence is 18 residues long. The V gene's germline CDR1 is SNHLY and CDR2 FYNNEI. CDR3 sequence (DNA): TGTGCCAGCAGTGAAGCGCGAAACCCAGCGTTCTCCCCTTCCGAGCAGTACTTC. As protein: CASSEARNPAFSPSEQYF. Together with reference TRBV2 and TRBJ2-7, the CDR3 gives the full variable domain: EPEVTQTPSHQVTQMGQEVILRCVPISNHLYFYWYRQILGQKVEFLVSFYNNEISEKSEIFDDQFSVERPDGSNFTLKIRSTKLEDSAMYFCASSEARNPAFSPSEQYFGPGTRLTVT.

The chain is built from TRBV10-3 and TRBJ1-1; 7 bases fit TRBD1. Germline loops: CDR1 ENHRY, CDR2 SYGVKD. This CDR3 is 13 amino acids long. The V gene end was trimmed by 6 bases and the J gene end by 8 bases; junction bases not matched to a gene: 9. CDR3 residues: CAIRGQETDEAFF. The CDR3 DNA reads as TGTGCCATCAGAGGACAGGAGACTGACGAAGCTTTCTTT.

The DNA for the CDR3 is TGTGCCAGCTCCCCTCAAGAAGGGACAGCTTCTAACTATGGCTACACCTTC. Residues: CASSPQEGTASNYGYTF. The chain joins TRBV18 to TRBJ1-2; 7 bases are a match to TRBD1. V lost 6 bases and J lost 0; bases outside the gene matches: 13. Germline V gene sequence: CDR1 KGHSH, CDR2 LQKENI. The CDR3 totals 17 residues. The full variable domain, with the rest looked up from reference TRBV18 and TRBJ1-2, is NAGVMQNPRHLVRRRGQEARLRCSPMKGHSHVYWYRQLPEEGLKFMVYLQKENIIDESGMPKERFSAEFPKEGPSILRIQQVVRGDSAAYFCASSPQEGTASNYGYTFGSGTRLTVV.

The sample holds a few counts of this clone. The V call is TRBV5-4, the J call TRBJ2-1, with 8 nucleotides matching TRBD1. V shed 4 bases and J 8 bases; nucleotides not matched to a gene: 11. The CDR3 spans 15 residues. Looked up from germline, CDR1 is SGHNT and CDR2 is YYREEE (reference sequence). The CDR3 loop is CASSQPGQGSDEQFF. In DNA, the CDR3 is TGTGCCAGCAGCCAACCAGGACAGGGATCGGATGAGCAGTTCTTC.

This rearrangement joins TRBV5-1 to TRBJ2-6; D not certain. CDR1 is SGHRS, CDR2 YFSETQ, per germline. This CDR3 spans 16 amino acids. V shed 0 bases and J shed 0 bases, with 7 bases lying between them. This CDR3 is CASSLDGFSGANVLTF. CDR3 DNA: TGCGCCAGCAGCTTGGACGGCTTCTCTGGGGCCAACGTCCTGACTTTC. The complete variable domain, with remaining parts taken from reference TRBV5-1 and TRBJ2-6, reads KAGVTQTPRYLIKTRGQQVTLSCSPISGHRSVSWYQQTPGQGLQFLFEYFSETQRNKGNFPGRFSGRQFSNSRSEMNVSTLELGDSALYLCASSLDGFSGANVLTFGAGSRLTVL.

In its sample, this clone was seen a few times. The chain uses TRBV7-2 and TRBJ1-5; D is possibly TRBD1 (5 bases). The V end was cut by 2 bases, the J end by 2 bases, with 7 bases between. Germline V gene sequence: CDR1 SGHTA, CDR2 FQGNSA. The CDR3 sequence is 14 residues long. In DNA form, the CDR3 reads TGTGCCAGCAGCTTATGGGGGGGCAATCAGCCCCAGCATTTT. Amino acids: CASSLWGGNQPQHF.

The DNA of the CDR3 is TGTGCCTGGACGATGTCTAGGACTGAAGCTTTCTTT. This sequence encodes CAWTMSRTEAFF. The genes are TRBV30 and TRBJ1-1; no firm D call. The V end was cut by 4 bases, the J end by 5 bases, with 11 bases between. The germline V gene has CDR1 GTSNPN and CDR2 SVGIG (reference sequence). CDR3 length: 12 residues.

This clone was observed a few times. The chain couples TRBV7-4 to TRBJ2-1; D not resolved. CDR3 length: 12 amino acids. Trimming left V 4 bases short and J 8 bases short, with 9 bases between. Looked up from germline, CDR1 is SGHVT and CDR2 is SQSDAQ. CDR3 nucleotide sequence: TGTGCCAGCAGCTCCCTAATAGATGAGCAGTTCTTC. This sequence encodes CASSSLIDEQFF.

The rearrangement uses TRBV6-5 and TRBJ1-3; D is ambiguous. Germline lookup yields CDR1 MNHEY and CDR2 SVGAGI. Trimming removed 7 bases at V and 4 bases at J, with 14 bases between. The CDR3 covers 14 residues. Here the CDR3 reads CASTQNREGNTIYF. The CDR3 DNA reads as TGTGCCAGCACCCAAAATAGGGAGGGAAACACCATATATTTT.

The CDR3 loop is CASSQDIGVSYNEQFF. The CDR3 DNA is TGCGCCAGCAGCCAAGATATCGGAGTCTCCTACAATGAGCAGTTCTTC. This sequence joins TRBV4-1 and TRBJ2-1, with D unclear. This CDR3 spans 16 amino acids. V lost 0 bases and J lost 0, with 9 bases in between. Germline loops: CDR1 MGHRA, CDR2 YSYEKL.

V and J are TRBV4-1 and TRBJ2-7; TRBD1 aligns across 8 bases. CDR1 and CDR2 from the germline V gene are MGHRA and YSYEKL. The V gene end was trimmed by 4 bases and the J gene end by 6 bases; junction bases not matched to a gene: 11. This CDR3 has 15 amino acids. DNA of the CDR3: TGCGCCAGCAGCCGAAATTTCCAGGGGGCGGGCGAGCAGTACTTC. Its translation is CASSRNFQGAGEQYF.

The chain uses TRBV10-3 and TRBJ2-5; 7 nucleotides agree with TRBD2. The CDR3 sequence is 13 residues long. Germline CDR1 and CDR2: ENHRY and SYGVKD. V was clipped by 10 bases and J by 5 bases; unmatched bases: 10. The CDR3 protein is CATGGTPRETQYF. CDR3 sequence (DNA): TGTGCCACCGGGGGGACCCCAAGGGAGACCCAGTACTTC.

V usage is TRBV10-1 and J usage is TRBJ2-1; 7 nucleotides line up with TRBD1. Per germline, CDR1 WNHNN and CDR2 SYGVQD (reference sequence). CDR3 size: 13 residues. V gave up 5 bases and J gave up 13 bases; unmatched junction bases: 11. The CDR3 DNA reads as TGCGCCAGCAGTAAACAGGGGTCATCTCCCCAGTTCTTC. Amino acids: CASSKQGSSPQFF.

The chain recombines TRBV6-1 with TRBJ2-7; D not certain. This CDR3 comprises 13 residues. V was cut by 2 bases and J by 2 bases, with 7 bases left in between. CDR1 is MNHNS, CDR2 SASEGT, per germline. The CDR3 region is CASSEHSAYEQYF. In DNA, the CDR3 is TGTGCCAGCAGTGAACACAGCGCCTACGAGCAGTACTTC.

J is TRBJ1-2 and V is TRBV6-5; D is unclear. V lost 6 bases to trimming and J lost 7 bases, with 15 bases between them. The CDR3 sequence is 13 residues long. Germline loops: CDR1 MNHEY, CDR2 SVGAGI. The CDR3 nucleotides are TGTGCCAGCAGATCCGGACGGGCTGGTGGCTACACCTTC. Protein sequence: CASRSGRAGGYTF.

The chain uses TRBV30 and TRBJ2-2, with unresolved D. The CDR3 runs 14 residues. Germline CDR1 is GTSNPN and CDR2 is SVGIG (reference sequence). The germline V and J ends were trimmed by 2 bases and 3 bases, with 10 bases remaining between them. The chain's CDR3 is CAWSSGRYTGELFF. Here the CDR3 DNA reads TGTGCCTGGAGTTCTGGACGCTACACCGGGGAGCTGTTTTTT.

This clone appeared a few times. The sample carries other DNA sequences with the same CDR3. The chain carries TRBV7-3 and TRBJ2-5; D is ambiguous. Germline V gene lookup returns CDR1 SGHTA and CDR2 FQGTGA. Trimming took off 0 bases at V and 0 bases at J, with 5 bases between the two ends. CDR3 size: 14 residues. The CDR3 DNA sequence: TGTGCCAGCAGCTTAACCGGAAACCAAGAGACCCAGTACTTC. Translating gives CASSLTGNQETQYF.

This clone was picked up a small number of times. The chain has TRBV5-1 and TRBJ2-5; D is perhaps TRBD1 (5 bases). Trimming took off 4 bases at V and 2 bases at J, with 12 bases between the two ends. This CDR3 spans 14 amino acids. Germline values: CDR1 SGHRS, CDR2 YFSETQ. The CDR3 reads CASSPDTSQETQYF. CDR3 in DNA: TGCGCCAGCAGCCCGGACACATCTCAAGAGACCCAGTACTTC.

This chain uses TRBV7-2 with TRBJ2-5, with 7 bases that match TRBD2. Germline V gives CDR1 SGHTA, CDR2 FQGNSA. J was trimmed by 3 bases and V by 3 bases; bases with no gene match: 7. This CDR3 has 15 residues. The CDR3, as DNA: TGTGCCAGCAGCTTCGCCGGGACTATCAAAGAGACCCAGTACTTC. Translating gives CASSFAGTIKETQYF.

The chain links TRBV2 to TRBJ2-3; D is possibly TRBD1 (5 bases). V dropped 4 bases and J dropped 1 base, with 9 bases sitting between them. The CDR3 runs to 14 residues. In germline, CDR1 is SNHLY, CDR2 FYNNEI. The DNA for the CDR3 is TGTGCCAGCAGTGGGCAGGGTGGCACAGATACGCAGTATTTT. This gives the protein CASSGQGGTDTQYF.

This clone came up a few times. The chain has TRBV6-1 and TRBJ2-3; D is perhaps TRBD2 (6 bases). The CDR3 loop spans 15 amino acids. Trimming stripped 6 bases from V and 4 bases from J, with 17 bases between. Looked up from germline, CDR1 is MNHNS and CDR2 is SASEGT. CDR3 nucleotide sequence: TGTGCCAGCAGGAGGGCAGGAGGGAGCTCAGATACGCAGTATTTT. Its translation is CASRRAGGSSDTQYF.

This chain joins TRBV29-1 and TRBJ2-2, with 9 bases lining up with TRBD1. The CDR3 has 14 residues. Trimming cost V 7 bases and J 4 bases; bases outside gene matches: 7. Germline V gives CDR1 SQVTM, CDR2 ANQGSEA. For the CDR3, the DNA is TGCAGCGGGGATCCGGGACAGGGCACCGGGGAGCTGTTTTTT. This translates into CSGDPGQGTGELFF.

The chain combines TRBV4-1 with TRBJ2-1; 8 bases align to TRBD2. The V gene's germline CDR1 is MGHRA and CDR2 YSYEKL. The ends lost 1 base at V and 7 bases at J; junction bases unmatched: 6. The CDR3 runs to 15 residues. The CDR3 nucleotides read TGCGCCAGCAGCCAAGGAACGGGGGGGCGTAATGAGCAGTTCTTC. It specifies CASSQGTGGRNEQFF.

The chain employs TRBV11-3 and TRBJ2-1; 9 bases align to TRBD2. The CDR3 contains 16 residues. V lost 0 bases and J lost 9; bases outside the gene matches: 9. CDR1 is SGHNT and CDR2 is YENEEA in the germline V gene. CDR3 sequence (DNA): TGTGCCAGCAGCTTAGATCGGATGGCGGGGGGGCCTGAGCAGTTCTTC. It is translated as CASSLDRMAGGPEQFF.

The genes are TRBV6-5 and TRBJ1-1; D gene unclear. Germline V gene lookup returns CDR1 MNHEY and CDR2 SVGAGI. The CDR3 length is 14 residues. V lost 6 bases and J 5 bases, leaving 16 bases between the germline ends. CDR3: CASRADTSGTEAFF. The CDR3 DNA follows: TGTGCCAGCAGGGCGGATACATCGGGGACTGAAGCTTTCTTT.

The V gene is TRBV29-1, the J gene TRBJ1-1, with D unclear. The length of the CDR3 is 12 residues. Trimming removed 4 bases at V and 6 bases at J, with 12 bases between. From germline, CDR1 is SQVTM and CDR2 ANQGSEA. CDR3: CSVGHPEAEAFF. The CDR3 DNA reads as TGCAGCGTTGGCCATCCGGAGGCTGAAGCTTTCTTT.

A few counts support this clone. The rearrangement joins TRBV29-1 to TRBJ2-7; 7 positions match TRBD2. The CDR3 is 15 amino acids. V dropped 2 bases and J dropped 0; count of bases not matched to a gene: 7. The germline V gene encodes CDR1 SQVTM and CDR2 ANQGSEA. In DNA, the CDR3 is TGCAGCGTTGAAAAGGGGCGGGGGAGCTCCTACGAGCAGTACTTC. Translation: CSVEKGRGSSYEQYF.

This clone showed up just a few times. The CDR3 DNA is TGTGCCAGCAGTGGGACTAGCGGGGGACCCACGGTGGATACGCAGTATTTT. Residues: CASSGTSGGPTVDTQYF. The rearrangement uses TRBV2 and TRBJ2-3; TRBD2 matches at 13 bases. V gave up 4 bases and J gave up 6 bases; unmatched junction bases: 10. Germline V gene sequence: CDR1 SNHLY, CDR2 FYNNEI. The CDR3 covers 17 residues. Full variable domain (missing parts from reference TRBV2 and TRBJ2-3): EPEVTQTPSHQVTQMGQEVILRCVPISNHLYFYWYRQILGQKVEFLVSFYNNEISEKSEIFDDQFSVERPDGSNFTLKIRSTKLEDSAMYFCASSGTSGGPTVDTQYFGPGTRLTVL.

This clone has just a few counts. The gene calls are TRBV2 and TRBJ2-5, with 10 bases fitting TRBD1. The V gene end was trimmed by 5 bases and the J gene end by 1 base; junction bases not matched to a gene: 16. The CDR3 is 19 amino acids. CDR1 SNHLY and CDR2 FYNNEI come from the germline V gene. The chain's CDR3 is CASSTSGTGDYFGQETQYF. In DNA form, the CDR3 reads TGTGCCAGCAGTACCTCAGGGACAGGGGATTATTTTGGCCAAGAGACCCAGTACTTC.

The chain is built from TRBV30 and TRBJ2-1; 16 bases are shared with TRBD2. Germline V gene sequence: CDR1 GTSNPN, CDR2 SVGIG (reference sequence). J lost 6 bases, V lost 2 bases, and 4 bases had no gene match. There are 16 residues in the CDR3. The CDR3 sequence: CAWSPGTSGGVNEQFF. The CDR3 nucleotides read TGTGCCTGGAGTCCCGGGACTAGCGGGGGGGTCAATGAGCAGTTCTTC.